The entry below describes one TCR beta chain. The assay was immunoSEQ multiplex PCR, and TCRdb's table has in-frame clones only and misses some. The repertoire holds some 120,000 clones, with around nine tenths as singletons. These data come from a study of control samples from healthy donors and cancer patients. V lost 4 bases and J lost 7, with 6 bases in between. The CDR3 runs to 11 residues. From germline, CDR1 is SGHDN and CDR2 FVKESK. This rearrangement joins TRBV14 to TRBJ2-3; D is possibly TRBD1 or TRBD2 (5 bases each). The sequence came from a man between 25 and 39 years old in good health. The specimen was blood. CDR3 sequence reads: CASSRGNTQYF. CDR3 in DNA: TGTGCCAGCAGCCGGGGGAATACGCAGTATTTT.